This TCR beta chain comes out of a study of T cells in Graves' hyperthyroidism and ophthalmopathy. Whole-study context: Initial diagnosis, before any treatment, was when peripheral blood was collected. General study points: Among thyroid clonotypes expanded above 0.001, most also appeared in blood.

Lactation, pregnancy, other autoimmune disease or uncontrolled infection excluded patients. The germline V gene has CDR1 SQVTM and CDR2 ANQGSEA. V gave up 0 bases and J gave up 6 bases, with 5 bases separating them. The CDR3 spans 11 residues. This clonotype was seen many times. The antigen remains unidentified. TCR beta CDR3 region amplification was performed from RNA transcripts. Carried out on the TCR CDR3, a first-round RT-PCR used the HTBI primer set. One entry per CDR3 protein, called by TCRdb with MiXCR from the multiplex PCR reads. This sample yields about 350,000 distinct CDR3 sequences, of which approximately 15% are seen a single time; 34% belongs to the top ten.

The J gene is TRBJ2-5, the V gene TRBV29-1; D remains unclear. Specimen: blood. The receptor's source is a woman aged 40 to 50 with Graves' ophthalmopathy. The DNA for the CDR3 is TGCAGCGTTGAAGAGAGGAAGACCCAGTACTTC. Its translation: CSVEERKTQYF.